The entry that follows covers one T cell receptor (beta chain) sequence. This specimen belongs to a study of OX40 agonist ivuxolimab in advanced cancers. About the study: Those enrolled were about 80% male, with a mean age of approximately 60 years and ages from about 20 to 90.

TCRdb's table, derived via immunoSEQ multiplex PCR, lists solely in-frame clones and lacks some. The table shows some 18,000 clones, with about four fifths occurring only once. The CDR3 sequence is 14 residues long. The V gene lost 5 bases and the J gene lost 6 bases, with 14 bases spanning the gap. From germline, CDR1 is SNHLY and CDR2 FYNNEI. The chain is built from TRBV2 and TRBJ1-5; perhaps TRBD1 as D (6 bases). This TCR was sampled from an adult with an advanced solid tumor such as melanoma, head and neck, liver or kidney cancer. Specimen: CD4+ or CD8+ T cells sorted from blood, collected in a trial of the OX40 agonist ivuxolimab. The CDR3 DNA follows: TGTGCCAGCAGTCTTTGGCAGGGGCTTCAGCCCCAGCATTTT. Translated, it gives CASSLWQGLQPQHF. The variable domain in full, completed from reference TRBV2 and TRBJ1-5, reads EPEVTQTPSHQVTQMGQEVILRCVPISNHLYFYWYRQILGQKVEFLVSFYNNEISEKSEIFDDQFSVERPDGSNFTLKIRSTKLEDSAMYFCASSLWQGLQPQHFGDGTRLSIL.